The 5 T cell receptor beta chains below come from one sample, sequenced in a study of early T cells in non-severe SARS-CoV-2 infection. TCRdb passed the 5' RACE reads through MiXCR, listing each CDR3 protein once. The table records more than 60,000 distinct CDR3 sequences, less than 15% of them present only once. The sequencing input was whole blood. These receptors all come from an adult who was a healthcare worker with PCR-confirmed SARS-CoV-2 infection or an uninfected control (not recorded which).

The chain has TRBV6-6 and TRBJ1-1, with D unclear. This CDR3 has 12 residues. Trimming removed 4 bases at V and 1 base at J, with 4 bases between. The V gene's germline CDR1 is MNHNY and CDR2 SVGAGI (reference sequence). The CDR3 loop reads CASSLKNTEAFF. The CDR3 bases are TGTGCCAGCAGTTTAAAGAACACTGAAGCTTTCTTT.

This clonotype was recorded only once. The rearrangement uses TRBV30 and TRBJ2-4; no clear D gene. The CDR3 sequence is 13 residues long. The V end was cut by 4 bases, the J end by 1 base, with 8 bases between. CDR1 and CDR2 (germline): GTSNPN, SVGIG (reference sequence). The DNA of the CDR3 is TGTGCCTGGATCCCTGGGGCCAAAAACATTCAGTACTTC. Translation gives CAWIPGAKNIQYF.

This clonotype was counted a few times. V is TRBV19 and J is TRBJ2-7; 8 positions match TRBD1. After removal of 3 bases from V and 0 bases from J, the junction contained 1 base not matched to a gene. Looked up from germline, CDR1 is LNHDA and CDR2 is SQIVND (reference sequence). There are 14 residues in the CDR3. CDR3 sequence (DNA): TGTGCCAGTAGTATCCAGGGGGCCTCCTACGAGCAGTACTTC. Amino acid sequence: CASSIQGASYEQYF. Filled out from reference TRBV19 and TRBJ2-7, the complete variable domain reads DGGITQSPKYLFRKEGQNVTLSCEQNLNHDAMYWYRQDPGQGLRLIYYSQIVNDFQKGDIAEGYSVSREKKESFPLTVTSAQKNPTAFYLCASSIQGASYEQYFGPGTRLTVT.

This clonotype was found a few times. This chain connects TRBV11-2 to TRBJ2-5; no definite D call. The CDR3 loop spans 14 amino acids. Trimming cost V 5 bases and J 0 bases, with 10 bases left between them. Germline loops: CDR1 SGHAT, CDR2 FQNNGV. In DNA form, the CDR3 reads TGTGCCAGCAGCCCTCGGGCCCACCAAGAGACCCAGTACTTC. Translation: CASSPRAHQETQYF. Using reference TRBV11-2 and TRBJ2-5 for the parts outside the CDR3, the full variable domain is EAGVAQSPRYKIIEKRQSVAFWCNPISGHATLYWYQQILGQGPKLLIQFQNNGVVDDSQLPKDRFSAERLKGVDSTLKIQPAKLEDSAVYLCASSPRAHQETQYFGPGTRLLVL.

This chain joins TRBV12-5 and TRBJ2-1; TRBD2 aligns across 9 bases. With 6 bases clipped from V and 10 bases from J, the junction kept 16 bases outside the gene matches. Germline lookup yields CDR1 LGHNT and CDR2 FRNRAP. CDR3 length equals 16 residues. CDR3 region: CASGSVRGGGAEEQFF. The DNA for the CDR3 is TGTGCTAGTGGCTCCGTCCGAGGCGGGGGGGCGGAGGAGCAGTTCTTC.